The T cell receptor beta chain under discussion was sequenced for a study of blood T cell repertoires in COVID-19 (dated by TCRdb to the early 2020s). Regarding the study in general: Samples covering the acute and convalescent phases of COVID-19 were provided by collaborators in the United States, Italy and Spain. The material from the prospective study consisted of cDNA or gDNA derived from T cells, B-cell-depleted T cells, or PBMCs. Subjects who had been exposed to COVID-19, were actively infected with it, or had recovered from it provided the deeply sampled blood TCRbeta repertoires that made up the dataset. A freely available public database, intended as a resource for researchers studying the immune response to SARS-CoV-2, is where the repertoires were released. Samples were obtained from the ongoing ImmuneRACE study (first 160 participants) and from 1,000 to 1,500 subjects provided by 6 global collaborators. Nearly every sample came with metadata listing a de-identified subject ID, COVID-19 status, age in years and sex. Where HLA class I and class II types were available, the types were taken from metadata supplied by the sample provider, not from assay-based typing.

Concerning this clone itself: No antigen is known for it. There are no base qualities to consult, and no much larger clone falls within one base.

TCRbeta CDR3 regions were amplified from genomic DNA using the immunoSEQ Assay, a bias-controlled multiplex PCR. On the study's bioinformatics: Within the assay, amplification of reference gene primers was used to estimate how many nucleated cells each sample contained. To quantify the absolute abundance of each unique TCRbeta CDR3 rearrangement, sequence reads were collapsed and filtered. For each sample, productive Simpson clonality was calculated as the square root of Simpson's diversity index over productive rearrangements. TCRdb's version of the immuneACCESS table is confined to in-frame rearrangements and falls short of the full clone set. An unresolved V gene accounts for under half of the shortfall where checked; the remainder is of unknown origin. V and J calls and clone size are given by that table; D and trimming were obtained from the DNA. This sample is represented by about 12,000 clones; around 73% of them were singletons. Jointly, the top ten make up about 33% of the sample.

Inclusive of the bounding cysteine and phenylalanine, the CDR3 is 16 residues long. Only the CDR3 DNA is retained, 48 bases long and in frame from the first base. V is pruned by 1 base and J by 8 bases, leaving 8 bases of the junction without a gene match. The CDR1 and CDR2 encoded by the germline V gene are MGHRA and YSYEKL. Study-wide conclusions, independent of this receptor: How much clinical and demographic metadata was included differed by source and by participant, and the metadata was provided uncurated.

Whole blood was collected in K2EDTA tubes by collaborating institutions according to the institutions' own protocols. For TCRbeta analysis, collaborators shipped samples in one of three forms: frozen whole blood, isolated PBMCs, or DNA extracted from either of those sample types. Sequencing was done on a sample of peripheral blood. The clonotype originates from a human donor in a cohort sampled during active COVID-19. The chain employs TRBV4-1 and TRBJ1-2; the central 12 bases match TRBD1. The CDR3 reads CASSQASGQGAGGYTF. The DNA sequence is given as TGCGCCAGCAGCCAAGCCTCGGGACAGGGGGCAGGGGGCTACACCTTC.